Listed below are T cell receptor beta chains from one sample, sequenced in a study of graft-versus-host responses after intestinal transplantation. Using immunoSEQ multiplex PCR, the repertoire was profiled, and TCRdb retains in-frame clones only, with some absent. The sample includes around 130,000 clones, 90% to 95% of them seen just once. Their cognate antigens are unknown. The sequencing used unstimulated CD4+ T cells sorted from spleen or lymph node cells, collected before intestinal transplant. The source of these receptors is a human donor who received an intestinal transplant. CDR3s include the opening cysteine and the closing phenylalanine or tryptophan. The D gene is left open where the match is weak. The listing skips clone size in some rows; elsewhere it reads once, few, many or a size class.

abundance: -; v_gene: TRBV11-3; j_gene: TRBJ1-2; d_gene: -; CDR3aa: CASSLGDRTETNYGYTF; CDR3nt: TGTGCCAGCAGCTTAGGGGACCGGACCGAGACTAACTATGGCTACACCTTC
abundance: -; v_gene: TRBV5-5; j_gene: TRBJ2-1; d_gene: -; CDR3aa: CATRGAGEQFF; CDR3nt: TGTGCCACCCGGGGGGCAGGTGAGCAGTTCTTC
abundance: -; v_gene: TRBV18; j_gene: TRBJ1-2; d_gene: TRBD1; CDR3aa: CASSPETGADFYGYTF; CDR3nt: TGTGCCAGCTCACCAGAGACAGGGGCCGACTTCTATGGCTACACCTTC
abundance: -; v_gene: TRBV12-2; j_gene: TRBJ2-1; d_gene: -; CDR3aa: CASRLEPAGTGTNEQFF; CDR3nt: TGTGCAAGTCGCTTAGAGCCAGCCGGGACAGGGACCAATGAGCAGTTCTTC
abundance: -; v_gene: TRBV25-1; j_gene: TRBJ1-1; d_gene: -; CDR3aa: CASSANREAFF; CDR3nt: TGTGCCAGCAGTGCTAACAGGGAAGCTTTCTTT
abundance: -; v_gene: TRBV10-3; j_gene: TRBJ1-1; d_gene: -; CDR3aa: CAIRTDAGGPEAFF; CDR3nt: TGTGCCATCAGGACGGACGCCGGCGGACCTGAAGCTTTCTTT
abundance: -; v_gene: TRBV11-2; j_gene: TRBJ2-3; d_gene: TRBD2; CDR3aa: CASSLGKRGGRGDADTQYF; CDR3nt: TGTGCCAGCAGCTTAGGGAAACGCGGGGGGCGGGGGGACGCAGATACGCAGTATTTT
abundance: -; v_gene: TRBV19; j_gene: TRBJ1-2; d_gene: TRBD1; CDR3aa: CASSQGAEGYTF; CDR3nt: TGTGCCAGTAGTCAGGGGGCTGAAGGCTACACCTTC
abundance: -; v_gene: TRBV25-1; j_gene: TRBJ2-1; d_gene: -; CDR3aa: CASSPNVGQSYNEQFF; CDR3nt: TGTGCCAGCAGTCCGAACGTCGGACAGAGTTACAATGAGCAGTTCTTC
abundance: -; v_gene: TRBV18; j_gene: TRBJ1-5; d_gene: -; CDR3aa: CASSPQENGNQPQHF; CDR3nt: TGTGCCAGCTCACCCCAGGAGAACGGCAATCAGCCCCAGCATTTT
abundance: -; v_gene: TRBV6-5; j_gene: TRBJ1-1; d_gene: -; CDR3aa: CASCFRMNTEAFF; CDR3nt: TGTGCCAGCTGCTTCAGGATGAACACTGAAGCTTTCTTT
abundance: -; v_gene: TRBV27; j_gene: TRBJ2-5; d_gene: TRBD1; CDR3aa: CASSPPGQGYLQTETQYF; CDR3nt: TGTGCCAGCAGTCCCCCGGGACAGGGGTACCTACAGACGGAGACCCAGTACTTC
abundance: -; v_gene: TRBV11-3; j_gene: TRBJ2-2; d_gene: TRBD1; CDR3aa: CASSLNPGQITGELFF; CDR3nt: TGTGCCAGCAGCCTTAACCCGGGACAGATCACCGGGGAGCTGTTTTTT
abundance: -; v_gene: TRBV9; j_gene: TRBJ2-3; d_gene: TRBD2; CDR3aa: CASNVVAGGPTDTQYF; CDR3nt: TGTGCCAGCAACGTAGTAGCGGGGGGACCCACAGATACGCAGTATTTT
abundance: once; v_gene: TRBV7-2; j_gene: TRBJ1-2; d_gene: TRBD1; CDR3aa: CASSFRDSLIGASF; CDR3nt: TGTGCCAGCAGCTTCCGGGACAGTTTAATCGGAGCGTCCTTC
abundance: -; v_gene: TRBV27; j_gene: TRBJ2-7; d_gene: -; CDR3aa: CASSLLGSHEQYF; CDR3nt: TGTGCCAGCAGTTTATTAGGGAGTCACGAGCAGTACTTC
abundance: once; v_gene: TRBV7-8; j_gene: TRBJ1-5; d_gene: -; CDR3aa: CASSLVAGFSNQPQHF; CDR3nt: TGTGCCAGCAGCTTAGTGGCAGGATTTAGCAATCAGCCCCAGCATTTT
abundance: -; v_gene: TRBV5-1; j_gene: TRBJ2-1; d_gene: -; CDR3aa: CASRAEYNEQFF; CDR3nt: TGCGCCAGCAGGGCGGAGTACAATGAGCAGTTCTTC
abundance: few; v_gene: TRBV11-2; j_gene: TRBJ2-7; d_gene: -; CDR3aa: CASSQFYEQYF; CDR3nt: TGTGCCAGCAGCCAGTTCTACGAGCAGTACTTC
abundance: -; v_gene: TRBV11-3; j_gene: TRBJ2-7; d_gene: -; CDR3aa: CASSLGGGPYEQYF; CDR3nt: TGTGCCAGCAGCTTAGGAGGGGGGCCCTACGAGCAGTACTTC
abundance: -; v_gene: TRBV5-1; j_gene: TRBJ2-3; d_gene: -; CDR3aa: CASSWTFSSSDTQYF; CDR3nt: TGCGCCAGCAGCTGGACTTTCAGTTCGTCAGATACGCAGTATTTT
abundance: -; v_gene: TRBV5-4; j_gene: TRBJ1-3; d_gene: TRBD1; CDR3aa: CASSLGGQFSGNTIYF; CDR3nt: TGTGCCAGCAGCTTGGGGGGACAGTTCTCTGGAAACACCATATATTTT
abundance: -; v_gene: TRBV21-1; j_gene: TRBJ2-7; d_gene: -; CDR3aa: CASSGGTEIYEQYF; CDR3nt: TGTGCCAGCAGCGGCGGGACAGAGATTTACGAGCAGTACTTC
abundance: -; v_gene: TRBV30; j_gene: TRBJ2-5; d_gene: -; CDR3aa: CAWSNAGAIGTQYF; CDR3nt: TGTGCCTGGAGTAATGCAGGGGCGATAGGGACCCAGTACTTC
abundance: once; v_gene: TRBV12-5; j_gene: TRBJ2-3; d_gene: -; CDR3aa: CASGLIARQSSGSDTQYF; CDR3nt: TGTGCTAGTGGTTTGATCGCCCGACAGTCCTCGGGATCGGATACGCAGTATTTT
abundance: -; v_gene: TRBV6-1; j_gene: TRBJ1-2; d_gene: TRBD1; CDR3aa: CASSKDRGRADGYTF; CDR3nt: TGTGCCAGCAGTAAGGACAGGGGGCGTGCGGATGGCTACACCTTC
abundance: -; v_gene: TRBV5-1; j_gene: TRBJ2-2; d_gene: -; CDR3aa: CASSPLANTGELFF; CDR3nt: TGCGCCAGCAGTCCTCTAGCGAACACCGGGGAGCTGTTTTTT
abundance: -; v_gene: TRBV19; j_gene: TRBJ1-1; d_gene: TRBD1; CDR3aa: CASSIDRVTEAFF; CDR3nt: TGTGCCAGTAGTATCGACAGGGTCACTGAAGCTTTCTTT
abundance: -; v_gene: TRBV4-2; j_gene: TRBJ1-2; d_gene: TRBD1; CDR3aa: CASSQDTGGYYGYTF; CDR3nt: TGTGCCAGCAGCCAAGATACAGGGGGGTACTATGGCTACACCTTC
abundance: -; v_gene: TRBV28; j_gene: TRBJ2-7; d_gene: -; CDR3aa: CASSFGGLVYEQYF; CDR3nt: TGTGCCAGCAGTTTCGGAGGGTTAGTATACGAGCAGTACTTC
abundance: -; v_gene: TRBV6-1; j_gene: TRBJ2-5; d_gene: -; CDR3aa: CASSSNSETQYF; CDR3nt: TGTGCCAGCAGTTCTAATTCAGAGACCCAGTACTTC
abundance: -; v_gene: TRBV11-2; j_gene: TRBJ2-2; d_gene: -; CDR3aa: CASSNQGSGTGELFF; CDR3nt: TGTGCCAGCAGCAATCAGGGGAGCGGCACCGGGGAGCTGTTTTTT
abundance: -; v_gene: TRBV2; j_gene: TRBJ2-1; d_gene: TRBD2; CDR3aa: CASSGGGVGEQFF; CDR3nt: TGTGCCAGCAGTGGGGGAGGGGTTGGTGAGCAGTTCTTC
abundance: -; v_gene: TRBV5-1; j_gene: TRBJ1-5; d_gene: -; CDR3aa: CASSLAGTSNQAQHF; CDR3nt: TGCGCCAGCAGCTTGGCCGGGACAAGTAATCAGGCCCAGCATTTT
abundance: -; v_gene: TRBV6-5; j_gene: TRBJ1-3; d_gene: TRBD1; CDR3aa: CASSRGTASGNTIYF; CDR3nt: TGTGCCAGCAGCCGAGGGACAGCATCTGGAAACACCATATATTTT
abundance: -; v_gene: TRBV19; j_gene: TRBJ2-7; d_gene: TRBD1; CDR3aa: CASSPGGDYEQYF; CDR3nt: TGTGCCAGTAGTCCAGGGGGCGATTACGAGCAGTACTTC
abundance: -; v_gene: TRBV6-6; j_gene: TRBJ2-3; d_gene: TRBD2; CDR3aa: CASRTSGGAIDTQYF; CDR3nt: TGTGCCAGCAGGACTAGCGGGGGGGCCATAGATACGCAGTATTTT
abundance: -; v_gene: TRBV7-9; j_gene: TRBJ2-7; d_gene: -; CDR3aa: CASSSVPGLGEQYF; CDR3nt: TGTGCCAGCAGCTCCGTCCCGGGATTGGGGGAGCAGTACTTC
abundance: -; v_gene: TRBV19; j_gene: TRBJ2-6; d_gene: TRBD2; CDR3aa: CASSMGRGGGGANVLTF; CDR3nt: TGTGCCAGTAGTATGGGGCGGGGGGGCGGTGGGGCCAACGTCCTGACTTTC
abundance: -; v_gene: TRBV7-2; j_gene: TRBJ1-1; d_gene: TRBD1; CDR3aa: CASSLEQGAGNTEAFF; CDR3nt: TGTGCCAGCAGCTTAGAACAGGGGGCGGGGAACACTGAAGCTTTCTTT
abundance: -; v_gene: TRBV6-1; j_gene: TRBJ1-5; d_gene: -; CDR3aa: CASSDLSLNQPQHF; CDR3nt: TGTGCCAGCAGTGATCTCAGTTTAAATCAGCCCCAGCATTTT
abundance: -; v_gene: TRBV5-1; j_gene: TRBJ1-2; d_gene: -; CDR3aa: CATRPDSYGYTF; CDR3nt: TGCGCCACCAGACCGGACAGCTATGGCTACACCTTC
abundance: -; v_gene: TRBV5-6; j_gene: TRBJ1-6; d_gene: TRBD1; CDR3aa: CASSLGLQGARNSPLHF; CDR3nt: TGTGCCAGCAGCTTGGGGCTACAGGGGGCTAGGAATTCACCCCTCCACTTT
abundance: -; v_gene: TRBV5-1; j_gene: TRBJ1-2; d_gene: -; CDR3aa: CASSLERGGYTF; CDR3nt: TGCGCCAGCAGCTTGGAGCGGGGTGGCTACACCTTC
abundance: -; v_gene: TRBV12-5; j_gene: TRBJ1-1; d_gene: -; CDR3aa: CASGLDIRGSTEAFF; CDR3nt: TGTGCTAGTGGTTTGGATATTCGGGGGTCCACTGAAGCTTTCTTT
abundance: -; v_gene: TRBV6-1; j_gene: TRBJ1-1; d_gene: -; CDR3aa: CASSEAGKTEAFF; CDR3nt: TGTGCCAGCAGTGAGGCAGGTAAAACTGAAGCTTTCTTT
abundance: -; v_gene: TRBV29-1; j_gene: TRBJ1-2; d_gene: -; CDR3aa: CSAGGYTF; CDR3nt: TGCAGCGCTGGTGGCTACACCTTC
abundance: -; v_gene: TRBV19; j_gene: TRBJ1-5; d_gene: -; CDR3aa: CASSDRLQGGNQPQHF; CDR3nt: TGTGCCAGTAGCGATCGTCTTCAGGGTGGCAATCAGCCCCAGCATTTT
abundance: -; v_gene: TRBV19; j_gene: TRBJ2-5; d_gene: -; CDR3aa: CASSMLGETQYF; CDR3nt: TGTGCCAGTAGTATGCTAGGGGAGACCCAGTACTTC
abundance: few; v_gene: TRBV9; j_gene: TRBJ2-5; d_gene: TRBD1; CDR3aa: CASSVAPGQGVETQYF; CDR3nt: TGTGCCAGCAGCGTAGCCCCGGGACAGGGGGTCGAGACCCAGTACTTC
abundance: -; v_gene: TRBV4-1; j_gene: TRBJ2-3; d_gene: -; CDR3aa: CASSQGETDTQYF; CDR3nt: TGCGCCAGCAGCCAGGGGGAGACAGATACGCAGTATTTT
abundance: -; v_gene: TRBV6-5; j_gene: TRBJ1-1; d_gene: -; CDR3aa: CASSYSVSGEGEAFF; CDR3nt: TGTGCCAGCAGTTACTCGGTATCGGGGGAGGGCGAAGCTTTCTTT
abundance: few; v_gene: TRBV5-4; j_gene: TRBJ2-6; d_gene: -; CDR3aa: CASRPGAGANVLTF; CDR3nt: TGTGCCAGCAGACCGGGGGCTGGGGCCAACGTCCTGACTTTC